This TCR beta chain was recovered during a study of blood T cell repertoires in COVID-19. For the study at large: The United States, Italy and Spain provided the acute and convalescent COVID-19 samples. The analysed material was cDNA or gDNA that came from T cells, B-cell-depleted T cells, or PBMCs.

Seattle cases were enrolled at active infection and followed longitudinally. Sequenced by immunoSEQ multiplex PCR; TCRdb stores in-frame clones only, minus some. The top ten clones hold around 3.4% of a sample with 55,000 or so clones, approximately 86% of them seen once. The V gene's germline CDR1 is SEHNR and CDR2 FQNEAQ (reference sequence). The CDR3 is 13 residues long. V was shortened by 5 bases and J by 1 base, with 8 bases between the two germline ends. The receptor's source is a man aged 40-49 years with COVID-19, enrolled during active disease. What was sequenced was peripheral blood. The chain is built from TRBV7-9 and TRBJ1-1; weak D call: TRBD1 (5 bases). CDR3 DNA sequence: TGTGCCAGCAGCCGGCAGGGGAACACTGAAGCTTTCTTT. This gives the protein CASSRQGNTEAFF.